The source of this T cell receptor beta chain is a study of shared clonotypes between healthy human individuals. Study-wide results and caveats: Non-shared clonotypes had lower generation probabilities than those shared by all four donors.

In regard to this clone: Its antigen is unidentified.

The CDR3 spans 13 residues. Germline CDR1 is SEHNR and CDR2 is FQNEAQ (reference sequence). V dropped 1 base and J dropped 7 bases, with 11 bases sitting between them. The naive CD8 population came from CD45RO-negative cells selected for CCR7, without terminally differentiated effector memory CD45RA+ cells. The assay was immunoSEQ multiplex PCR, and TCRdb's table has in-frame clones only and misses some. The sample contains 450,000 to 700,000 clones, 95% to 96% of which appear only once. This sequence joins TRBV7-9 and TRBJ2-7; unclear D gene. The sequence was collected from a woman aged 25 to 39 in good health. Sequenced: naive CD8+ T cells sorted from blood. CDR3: CASSLVPDTEQYF. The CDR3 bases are TGTGCCAGCAGCTTAGTCCCCGACACTGAGCAGTACTTC.